This T cell receptor beta chain was identified during a study of blood T cell repertoires in COVID-19. TCRdb keeps only in-frame clones here, not all; method: immunoSEQ multiplex PCR. The sample gives about 420,000 clones, 70% to 90% of which show up once; more than 0.7% is in the top ten. This CDR3 has 14 residues. Per germline, CDR1 SGHAT and CDR2 FQNNGV. Losses at the gene ends were 3 bases for V and 4 bases for J; bases not matched to a gene: 5. Sequencing was performed on peripheral blood. This rearrangement joins TRBV11-2 to TRBJ1-1; 7 bases fit TRBD1. The TCR originated in a man aged 18 to 30 with COVID-19, enrolled during active disease. This chain's CDR3 is CASSFNRGSTEAFF. CDR3 nucleotide sequence: TGTGCCAGCAGCTTTAACAGGGGATCCACTGAAGCTTTCTTT.